This entry concerns a single T cell receptor beta chain. Its antigen is unknown. CDR3 length: 15 amino acids. The junction had 11 bases not matched to a gene; V was cut back by 3 bases and J by 5 bases. Germline CDR1 and CDR2: SQVTM and ANQGSEA. This record comes from a study of cytomegalovirus exposure and HLA in healthy donors. Study-level points and caveats: A later analysis reported that several of the most significant clusters appeared to be linked to common viral pathogens, among them Epstein-Barr virus. Associated with HLA alleles at 0.05 false discovery rate in a later analysis were approximately 17,000 TCR beta sequences.

PCR amplification relied on 60 Vbeta primers (plus 13 Jbeta primers). Repertoires were generated with immunoSEQ multiplex PCR, while TCRdb's copy carries only in-frame clones and drops some. The sample contains roughly 150,000 clones, around four fifths of which appear only once. The TCR originated in a man aged 25-45 years in good health. The chain has TRBV29-1 and TRBJ1-1; 8 bases match TRBD1. Sequenced: PBMCs. The CDR3 sequence is CSVDAGGVPVTEAFF. DNA for the CDR3: TGCAGCGTTGACGCAGGGGGCGTCCCGGTTACTGAAGCTTTCTTT. Based on the CDR3 plus reference TRBV29-1 and TRBJ1-1, the full variable domain is SAVISQKPSRDICQRGTSLTIQCQVDSQVTMMFWYRQQPGQSLTLIATANQGSEATYESGFVIDKFPISRPNLTFSTLTVSNMSPEDSSIYLCSVDAGGVPVTEAFFGQGTRLTVV.